The 8 T cell receptor beta chains reported below all come from one sample, sequenced in a study of T cell responses to AZD1222 COVID-19 vaccine. This table comes from immunoSEQ multiplex PCR, and its TCRdb copy is limited to in-frame clones, with some not included. The sample lists tens of thousands of clones, more than 75% occurring once. The sequenced sample was peripheral blood, obtained on day 0 of MenACWY control vaccination. These receptors were obtained from an adult in good health.

The rearrangement links TRBV7-2 to TRBJ2-1, with 7 bases identical to TRBD2. Germline CDR1 and CDR2: SGHTA and FQGNSA. Unmatched junction bases numbered 6, after V lost 5 bases and J lost 2 bases. CDR3 size: 15 residues. CDR3 DNA sequence: TGTGCCAGCAGCCCTTTGGGAGGGCCCTACAATGAGCAGTTCTTC. Translating gives CASSPLGGPYNEQFF. Based on the CDR3 plus reference TRBV7-2 and TRBJ2-1, the full variable domain is GAGVSQSPSNKVTEKGKDVELRCDPISGHTALYWYRQSLGQGLEFLIYFQGNSAPDKSGLPSDRFSAERTGGSVSTLTIQRTQQEDSAVYLCASSPLGGPYNEQFFGPGTRLTVL.

The chain joins TRBV28 to TRBJ1-4; D is possibly TRBD1 (6 bases). The germline gives CDR1 MDHEN, CDR2 SYDVKM. V gave up 6 bases and J gave up 5 bases, with 10 bases separating them. CDR3 size: 13 residues. The CDR3 DNA follows: TGTGCCAGCAGAAAACAGGGAAATGAAAAACTGTTTTTT. Residues: CASRKQGNEKLFF.

The chain combines TRBV20-1 with TRBJ1-5, with D uncertain. With 7 bases removed from V and 7 bases from J, the gap between germline ends came to 11 bases. This CDR3 region has 11 residues. CDR1 DFQATT and CDR2 SNEGSKA come from the germline V gene (reference sequence). This CDR3 reads CSVRSGQPQHF. The CDR3 nucleotides are TGCAGTGTTCGGTCCGGACAGCCCCAGCATTTT.

The J gene is TRBJ1-1, the V gene TRBV4-3; possibly TRBD1 for D (5 bases). This CDR3 comprises 16 residues. Trimming cost V 3 bases and J 4 bases, with 18 bases left between them. Germline V gives CDR1 LGHNA, CDR2 YSLEER. CDR3 residues: CASSQRTPPGSTEAFF. The CDR3, as DNA: TGCGCCAGCAGCCAGAGGACACCCCCGGGGTCCACTGAAGCTTTCTTT.

The chain combines TRBV7-3 with TRBJ2-3, with a tentative D call TRBD2 (6 bases). Germline-derived CDR1 and CDR2 are SGHTA and FQGTGA. The CDR3 has 13 amino acids. V lost 5 bases to trimming and J lost 7 bases, with 13 bases between them. As DNA, the CDR3 is TGTGCCAGCAGCCCCTCCGGGGGATATACGCAGTATTTT. This encodes CASSPSGGYTQYF.

The chain uses TRBV5-1 and TRBJ2-1; tentatively, D is TRBD1 or TRBD2 (5 bases each). Germline CDR1 reads SGHRS; CDR2 reads YFSETQ. CDR3 length equals 16 residues. V lost 1 base and J lost 8, with 19 bases in between. The DNA for the CDR3 is TGCGCCAGCAGCTTGAGTGGGGACCACTCGTTGGATGAGCAGTTCTTC. This sequence encodes CASSLSGDHSLDEQFF.

This clone showed up just once. J is TRBJ2-1 and V is TRBV3-1 (or the pseudogene TRBV3-2); no reliable D call. The germline gives CDR1 LGHDT, CDR2 YNNKEL (reference sequence). This CDR3 is built from 13 residues. V dropped 0 bases and J dropped 6 bases, with 6 bases sitting between them. CDR3 in DNA: TGTGCCAGCAGCCAAGATGAGGTCAATGAGCAGTTCTTC. As protein: CASSQDEVNEQFF.

V gene TRBV19 combines with J gene TRBJ1-3, with no clear D. Germline lookup yields CDR1 LNHDA and CDR2 SQIVND (reference sequence). V was trimmed by 7 bases and J by 2 bases, leaving 12 bases between them. The CDR3 sequence is 14 residues long. As DNA, the CDR3 is TGTGCCAGTAATGATGGTGGGCCTGGAAACACCATATATTTT. Translating gives CASNDGGPGNTIYF.